This entry lists 17 T cell receptor beta chains sequenced from one sample in a study of OX40 agonist ivuxolimab in advanced cancers. Produced via immunoSEQ multiplex PCR; TCRdb's table is partial and in-frame only. This repertoire shows tens of thousands of clones, roughly 83% found once; its top ten account for about 1.5%. Specimen: CD4+ or CD8+ T cells sorted from blood, collected in a trial of the OX40 agonist ivuxolimab. All receptors derive from an adult with an advanced solid tumor such as melanoma, head and neck, liver or kidney cancer.

This clone was detected once. The chain carries TRBV18 and TRBJ2-5, with D possibly matching TRBD2 (6 bases). Trimming removed 6 bases at V and 5 bases at J, with 10 bases between. The CDR3 length is 12 residues. CDR1 and CDR2 (germline): KGHSH, LQKENI. The CDR3 DNA reads as TGTGCCAGCTCGCAAGCGGGCGAGACCCAGTACTTC. Translation: CASSQAGETQYF. The variable domain in full, with the rest retrieved from reference TRBV18 and TRBJ2-5, is NAGVMQNPRHLVRRRGQEARLRCSPMKGHSHVYWYRQLPEEGLKFMVYLQKENIIDESGMPKERFSAEFPKEGPSILRIQQVVRGDSAAYFCASSQAGETQYFGPGTRLLVL.

Comment on this clone: The conserved final phenylalanine or tryptophan is absent from the CDR3, which likely points to a read error. No DNA is shown, since the ends of the CDR3 on it are uncertain; the CDR3 is the one TCRdb lists. This chain joins TRBV6-1 and TRBJ2-7; the D call TRBD2 from the table was never checked on the DNA. The length of the CDR3 is 14 amino acids, counting both ends. From germline, CDR1 is MNHNS and CDR2 SASEGT. The CDR3 spells CASSEAQTSGGLVY.

The rearrangement links TRBV19 to TRBJ2-7, with D tentatively TRBD1 or TRBD2 (5 bases each). From germline, CDR1 is LNHDA and CDR2 SQIVND (reference sequence). The CDR3 is made up of 14 amino acids. Trimming stripped 0 bases from V and 2 bases from J, with 8 bases between. The CDR3 reads CASSIEGTPYEQYF. As DNA, the CDR3 is TGTGCCAGTAGTATAGAGGGGACCCCCTACGAGCAGTACTTC.

The chain combines TRBV5-4 with TRBJ2-3, with unresolved D. Trimming pared 3 bases from V and 3 bases from J, leaving 11 bases between. The CDR3 extends over 14 amino acids. Germline CDR1 and CDR2: SGHNT and YYREEE (reference sequence). CDR3 nucleotide sequence: TGTGCCAGCAGCTCAGCTGTCGGAACAGATACGCAGTATTTT. Protein: CASSSAVGTDTQYF.

The V and J genes are TRBV4-1 and TRBJ2-2; 9 bases align to TRBD1. Germline CDR1 and CDR2: MGHRA and YSYEKL. V dropped 0 bases and J dropped 0; count of bases not matched to a gene: 2. The CDR3 extends over 17 amino acids. CDR3: CASSQEWTGANTGELFF. CDR3 DNA: TGCGCCAGCAGCCAAGAATGGACAGGGGCGAACACCGGGGAGCTGTTTTTT.

The gene calls are TRBV2 and TRBJ2-2; TRBD1 matches at 9 bases. This CDR3 contains 18 residues. Unmatched junction bases numbered 15, after V lost 6 bases and J lost 4 bases. Per the germline V gene, CDR1 is SNHLY and CDR2 is FYNNEI. The CDR3 region is CASSKLPQGAGGTGELFF. CDR3 nucleotide sequence: TGTGCCAGCAGCAAATTACCACAGGGGGCTGGCGGCACCGGGGAGCTGTTTTTT.

V and J are TRBV9 and TRBJ2-2; D call uncertain. Trimming took 1 base from V and 5 from J, leaving 9 bases between them. Germline lookup yields CDR1 SGDLS and CDR2 YYNGEE. The CDR3 is 14 amino acids. The CDR3 DNA sequence: TGTGCCAGCAGCGTAAGACCGACAACCGGGGAGCTGTTTTTT. Amino acid sequence: CASSVRPTTGELFF.

This sequence joins TRBV6-1 and TRBJ1-1; no reliable D call. Germline values: CDR1 MNHNS, CDR2 SASEGT. The CDR3 spans 13 residues. The ends were cut back, 4 bases at V and 2 bases at J, with 8 bases in the middle. CDR3: CASSVPPNTEAFF. As DNA, the CDR3 is TGTGCCAGCAGTGTCCCGCCAAACACTGAAGCTTTCTTT.

The chain combines TRBV7-6 with TRBJ1-4; D is unclear. V lost 5 bases and J lost 8, with 15 bases in between. The CDR3 sequence is 14 residues long. The germline V gene has CDR1 SGHVS and CDR2 FNYEAQ. The CDR3 nucleotides are TGTGCCAGCAGCAACGACCGGGGTCGAGAAAAACTGTTTTTT. It translates to CASSNDRGREKLFF.

This chain joins TRBV7-8 and TRBJ1-1, with D unresolved. V lost 4 bases, J lost 2 bases, and 11 bases lay in between. Germline V gene lookup returns CDR1 SGHVS and CDR2 FQNEAQ. The CDR3 contains 14 residues. The CDR3 is CASSSGLLNTEAFF. The CDR3 DNA is TGTGCCAGCAGCTCGGGATTACTAAACACTGAAGCTTTCTTT.

The chain is built from TRBV5-1 and TRBJ1-1, with D maybe TRBD1 (5 bases). Trimming pared 2 bases from V and 1 base from J, leaving 12 bases between. This CDR3 comprises 15 residues. CDR1 is SGHRS and CDR2 is YFSETQ in the germline V gene. The CDR3 loop reads CASSFFGGTNTEAFF. CDR3 DNA: TGCGCCAGCAGCTTTTTTGGGGGGACGAACACTGAAGCTTTCTTT.

V is TRBV5-5 and J is TRBJ1-4; possibly TRBD1 for D (6 bases). V was trimmed by 0 bases and J by 8 bases, leaving 17 bases between them. The CDR3 is made up of 16 amino acids. Germline CDR1 and CDR2: SGHKS and YYEKEE (reference sequence). Here the CDR3 DNA reads TGTGCCAGCAGCTTGGCCGAGGACAGTCTCGGAGAAAAACTGTTTTTT. This sequence encodes CASSLAEDSLGEKLFF.

This clone was found a few times. The gene calls are TRBV18 and TRBJ2-7; 8 nucleotides line up with TRBD1. Germline CDR1 and CDR2: KGHSH and LQKENI. This CDR3 has 18 amino acids. The ends lost 0 bases at V and 1 base at J; junction bases unmatched: 11. CDR3 sequence reads: CASSPPLMDRVGSYEQYF. The CDR3 nucleotides are TGTGCCAGCTCACCACCCCTCATGGACAGGGTCGGGTCCTACGAGCAGTACTTC. The entire variable domain, with the rest obtained from reference TRBV18 and TRBJ2-7, is as follows: NAGVMQNPRHLVRRRGQEARLRCSPMKGHSHVYWYRQLPEEGLKFMVYLQKENIIDESGMPKERFSAEFPKEGPSILRIQQVVRGDSAAYFCASSPPLMDRVGSYEQYFGPGTRLTVT.

This clone was counted between two and nine times. The V call is TRBV18, the J call TRBJ1-5; TRBD1 agrees at 10 bases. This CDR3 region has 20 residues. V shed 0 bases, J shed 0 bases, and the junction held 11 bases outside the gene matches. Germline CDR1 and CDR2: KGHSH and LQKENI. The DNA of the CDR3 is TGTGCCAGCTCACCACCGGTCGGACAGGGGGGGGATTATAGCAATCAGCCCCAGCATTTT. Amino acids: CASSPPVGQGGDYSNQPQHF. Together with reference TRBV18 and TRBJ1-5, the CDR3 gives the full variable domain: NAGVMQNPRHLVRRRGQEARLRCSPMKGHSHVYWYRQLPEEGLKFMVYLQKENIIDESGMPKERFSAEFPKEGPSILRIQQVVRGDSAAYFCASSPPVGQGGDYSNQPQHFGDGTRLSIL.

This chain joins TRBV6-1 and TRBJ2-5; 9 nucleotides line up with TRBD2. Germline lookup yields CDR1 MNHNS and CDR2 SASEGT. V shed 4 bases, J shed 7 bases, and the junction held 10 bases outside the gene matches. CDR3 length: 15 amino acids. The DNA for the CDR3 is TGTGCCAGCAGTGCCACCAGCGGGGGGCAGGGGACCCAGTACTTC. Translated: CASSATSGGQGTQYF.

The table lists this clone with a few counts. The chain combines TRBV9 with TRBJ1-1; D uncertain. Germline loops: CDR1 SGDLS, CDR2 YYNGEE. V was clipped by 0 bases and J by 11 bases, with 17 bases between them. This CDR3 is built from 14 residues. This CDR3 is CASSVEHGGQSAFF. The CDR3 DNA reads TGTGCCAGCAGCGTAGAACACGGTGGGCAATCGGCTTTCTTT.

The chain joins TRBV6-4 to TRBJ2-1, with D hard to call. The CDR3 is 13 residues long. Per the germline V gene, CDR1 is MRHNA and CDR2 is SNTAGT. The germline V and J ends were trimmed by 0 bases and 8 bases, with 8 bases remaining between them. The CDR3 DNA follows: TGTGCCAGCAGTGACTCGGTGGCACATGAGCAGTTCTTC. It is translated as CASSDSVAHEQFF.